This T cell receptor beta chain was sequenced for a study of T cells in Graves' hyperthyroidism and ophthalmopathy. Study results and limitations: A model of 13 V-J pairs discriminated ophthalmopathy from stable hyperthyroidism.

Germline CDR1 and CDR2: KGHDR and SFDVKD. This CDR3 is 17 amino acids long. The J segment lost 6 bases and the V segment lost 1 base, leaving 8 bases of the junction unmatched. Regarding this clonotype: The antigen is not known.

RNA transcripts served as the template for amplifying TCR beta CDR3 regions. TCR CDR3 regions were first amplified by RT-PCR with HTBI primers. TCRdb re-derived calls from the multiplex PCR reads in MiXCR, one entry per CDR3 protein. The sample yields hundreds of thousands of distinct CDR3 sequences, roughly 15% seen once. Sequenced material: blood. This TCR derives from a woman between 25 and 40 years old with Graves' hyperthyroidism. The chain uses TRBV24-1 and TRBJ2-2; 9 nucleotides align to TRBD2. The DNA of the CDR3 is TGTGCCACCAGTGATTTCAAGGGACTAGCTCCCCCCGGGGAGCTGTTTTTT. Its protein product is CATSDFKGLAPPGELFF.